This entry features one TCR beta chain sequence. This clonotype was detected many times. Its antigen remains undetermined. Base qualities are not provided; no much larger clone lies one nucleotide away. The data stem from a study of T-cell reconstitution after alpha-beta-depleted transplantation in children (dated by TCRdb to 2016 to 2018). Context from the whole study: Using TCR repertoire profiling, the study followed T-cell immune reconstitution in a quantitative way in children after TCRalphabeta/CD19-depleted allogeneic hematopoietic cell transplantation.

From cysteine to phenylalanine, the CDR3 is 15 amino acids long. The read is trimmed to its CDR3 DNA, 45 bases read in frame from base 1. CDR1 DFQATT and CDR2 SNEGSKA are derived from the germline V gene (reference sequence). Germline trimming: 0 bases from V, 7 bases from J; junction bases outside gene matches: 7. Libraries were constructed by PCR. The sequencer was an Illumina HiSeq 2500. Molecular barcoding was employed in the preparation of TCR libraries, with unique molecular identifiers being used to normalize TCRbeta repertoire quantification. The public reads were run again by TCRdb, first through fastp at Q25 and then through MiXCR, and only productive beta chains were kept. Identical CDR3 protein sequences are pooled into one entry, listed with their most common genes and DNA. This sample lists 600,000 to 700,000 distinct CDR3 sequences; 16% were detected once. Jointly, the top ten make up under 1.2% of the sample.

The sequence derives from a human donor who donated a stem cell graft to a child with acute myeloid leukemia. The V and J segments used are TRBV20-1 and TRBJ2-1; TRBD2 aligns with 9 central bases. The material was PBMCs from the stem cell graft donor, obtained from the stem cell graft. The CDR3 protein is CSARDDSGGKNEQFF. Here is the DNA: TGCAGTGCTAGAGATGATAGCGGGGGCAAGAATGAGCAGTTCTTC.